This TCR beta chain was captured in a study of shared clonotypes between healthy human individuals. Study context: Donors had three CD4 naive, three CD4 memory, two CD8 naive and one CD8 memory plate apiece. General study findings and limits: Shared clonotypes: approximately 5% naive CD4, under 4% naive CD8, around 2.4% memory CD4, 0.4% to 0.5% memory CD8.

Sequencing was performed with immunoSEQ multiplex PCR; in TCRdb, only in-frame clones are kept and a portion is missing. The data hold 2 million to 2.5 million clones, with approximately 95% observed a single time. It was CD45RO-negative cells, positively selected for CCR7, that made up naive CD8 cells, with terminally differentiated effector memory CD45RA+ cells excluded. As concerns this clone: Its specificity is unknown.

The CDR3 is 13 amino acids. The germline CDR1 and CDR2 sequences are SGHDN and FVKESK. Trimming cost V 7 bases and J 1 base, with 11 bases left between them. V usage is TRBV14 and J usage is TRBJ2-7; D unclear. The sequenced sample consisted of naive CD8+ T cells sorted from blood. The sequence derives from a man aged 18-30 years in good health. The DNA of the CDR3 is TGTGCCAGCACCGCGGCAGGTTCCTACGAGCAGTACTTC. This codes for CASTAAGSYEQYF.